These 6 T cell receptor beta chains were all obtained from the same sample, sequenced in a study of Ad26.COV2.S vaccination and SARS-CoV-2 variants. Treatment here: approximately 18 received Ad26.COV2.S at low or high dose, single or two shots; roughly five received placebo; per-sample allocation not given. Sampling was done on day 63 after the first vaccine or placebo injection. Assay: immunoSEQ multiplex PCR; the TCRdb copy retains only in-frame clones and omits some. This sample has some 290,000 clones, with approximately 86% found just once. This material consisted of peripheral blood, taken in a trial of Ad26.COV2.S vaccine versus placebo. The receptors come from a person between 18 and 59 years old who received the Ad26.COV2.S COVID-19 vaccine or a placebo.

The chain combines TRBV6-2 or TRBV6-3 with TRBJ2-7; D is unclear. CDR3 size: 11 residues. V shed 6 bases and J shed 5 bases, with 8 bases lying between them. CDR1 is MNHEY, CDR2 SVGEGT, per germline. CDR3 coding DNA: TGTGCCAGCAGCCCGGACCACGAGCAGTACTTC. Encoded protein: CASSPDHEQYF.

For the CDR3, the DNA is TGTGCCAGCAGCGACGGACTAGATCGGTTCTTC. Translating it yields CASSDGLDRFF. This chain links TRBV7-9 with TRBJ2-1, with 7 positions matching TRBD2. V lost 5 bases, J lost 15 bases, and 7 bases stayed unmatched. This CDR3 has 11 amino acids. CDR1 and CDR2 from the germline V gene are SEHNR and FQNEAQ (reference sequence).

With regard to this clone: Other DNA sequences in this specimen translate into the identical CDR3. The chain couples TRBV7-3 to TRBJ1-1; D perhaps matches TRBD1 (6 bases). Trimming took 0 bases from V and 1 from J, leaving 6 bases between them. The CDR3 extends over 14 amino acids. Germline V lookup: CDR1 SGHTA, CDR2 FQGTGA. DNA of the CDR3: TGTGCCAGCAGCTTAACGGGACAGAACACTGAAGCTTTCTTT. It yields the protein CASSLTGQNTEAFF.

V is TRBV5-1 and J is TRBJ2-1; TRBD2 matches at 7 bases. In germline, CDR1 is SGHRS, CDR2 YFSETQ. The length of the CDR3 is 14 residues. V gave up 2 bases and J gave up 7 bases; unmatched junction bases: 6. The CDR3 is CASSFLRGINEQFF. The CDR3 coding sequence is TGCGCCAGCAGCTTTTTGCGGGGGATAAATGAGCAGTTCTTC.

This rearrangement joins TRBV7-2 to TRBJ1-1; 7 nucleotides match TRBD1. Germline V gene data show CDR1 as SGHTA and CDR2 as FQGNSA. The CDR3 sequence is 16 residues long. Trimming cost V 5 bases and J 4 bases; bases outside gene matches: 13. The CDR3 nucleotides read TGTGCCAGCAGCCTTGACCTACGTCAGGGGGGCACTGAAGCTTTCTTT. This translates into CASSLDLRQGGTEAFF.

This chain connects TRBV6-5 to TRBJ1-1; no clear D gene. The V and J ends lost 8 bases and 0 bases respectively, with 10 bases between them. CDR3 size: 13 residues. The V gene's germline CDR1 is MNHEY and CDR2 SVGAGI. The CDR3 region is CASFSVMNTEAFF. The CDR3 region has the DNA TGTGCCAGCTTTTCGGTCATGAACACTGAAGCTTTCTTT.